The 6 T cell receptor beta chains below were found in one sample sequenced in a study of T-cell reconstitution after alpha-beta-depleted transplantation in children (dated by TCRdb to about 2016). Library preparation employed PCR. Sequencing took place on an Illumina HiSeq 2500. To normalize quantification of the TCRbeta repertoire, the TCR libraries were built with molecular barcoding that relied on unique molecular identifiers. TCRdb ran its own pipeline on the public reads, namely fastp trimming at Q25 and MiXCR clone calling, and kept in-frame beta chains. Identical CDR3 proteins give one entry, which carries the most common genes and DNA. Here the sample has a few hundred thousand distinct CDR3 sequences; 43% occur a single time. Clones ranked in the top ten supply under 35% of the sample. This sample's treatment or condition label indicates: allogeneic hematopoietic cell transplantation with graft depleted of TCRalphabeta T cells and CD19 B cells.

The sequenced sample was PBMCs, obtained before TCRalphabeta/CD19-depleted stem cell transplant. These receptors were taken from a girl aged 2 to 9 with aplastic anemia, due to receive a stem cell transplant.

The chain has TRBV12-3 or TRBV12-4 and TRBJ2-1, with 7 bases fitting TRBD1. The trim removed 0 bases at V and 5 bases at J, leaving 1 base unmatched. The CDR3 loop spans 14 amino acids. CDR3 sequence: CASSLAGTDNEQFF. The DNA for the CDR3 is TGTGCCAGCAGTTTAGCCGGGACAGACAATGAGCAGTTCTTC.

Concerning this clonotype: Since a much larger clone is just one base distant, this may be a read error. This sequence joins TRBV7-6 and TRBJ2-1; 9 bases line up with TRBD2. The CDR3 is 16 amino acids. Germline lookup yields CDR1 SGHVS and CDR2 FNYEAQ. CDR3 nucleotide sequence: TGTGCCAGCATCCCCGAGACTAGCGGAGTTTACAATGAGCCGTTCTTC. Residues: CASIPETSGVYNEPFF.

The genes are TRBV11-2 and TRBJ1-2; D ambiguous. CDR1 is SGHAT, CDR2 FQNNGV, per germline. V gave up 3 bases and J gave up 6 bases, with 14 bases separating them. The CDR3 loop spans 14 amino acids. CDR3 bases: TGTGCCAGCAGCTTGGACCGGGGAGGCGATGGCTACACCTTC. Translating gives CASSLDRGGDGYTF.

The chain uses TRBV11-1 and TRBJ2-1; 9 bases align to TRBD2. Trimming took 3 bases from V and 9 from J; bases not matched to a gene: 3. The CDR3 runs to 13 residues. Germline CDR1 and CDR2: SGHAT and FQDESV (reference sequence). DNA of the CDR3: TGTGCCAGCAGCTTGTTGACTAGCGGTGAGCAGTTCTTC. This sequence encodes CASSLLTSGEQFF. The variable domain in full, with the rest retrieved from reference TRBV11-1 and TRBJ2-1, is EAEVAQSPRYKITEKSQAVAFWCDPISGHATLYWYRQILGQGPELLVQFQDESVVDDSQLPKDRFSAERLKGVDSTLKIQPAELGDSAMYLCASSLLTSGEQFFGPGTRLTVL.

The table lists this clonotype with many counts. V gene TRBV29-1 combines with J gene TRBJ2-7, with unresolved D. This CDR3 has 12 amino acids. Germline-derived CDR1 and CDR2 are SQVTM and ANQGSEA. V was clipped by 4 bases and J by 0 bases, with 7 bases between them. DNA of the CDR3: TGCAGCGTTGCCAGGAGCTCCTACGAGCAGTACTTC. Its translation: CSVARSSYEQYF.

This clonotype has at least ten counts. In nucleotides, the CDR3 is TGTGCCAGCAGTTTAGCGTGGGGCCCCGGGGGCGAGCAGTACTTC. Protein sequence: CASSLAWGPGGEQYF. The V call is TRBV12-3 or TRBV12-4, the J call TRBJ2-7, with D perhaps TRBD2 (6 bases). V lost 0 bases and J 6 bases, leaving 15 bases between the germline ends. The CDR3 consists of 15 residues.